This T cell receptor beta chain was recovered during a study of monozygotic twins with inflammatory bowel disease. General study points: With inverse Simpson as the measure, TCRbeta diversity was lower in IBD patients than in healthy co-twins. Repertoire similarity matched across concordant and discordant twins, perhaps owing to limited power.

This CDR3 is 17 amino acids long. From germline, CDR1 is MDHEN and CDR2 SYDVKM. A note on this clonotype: Its antigen is currently unknown.

A template switching step added UMIs, each with a 6-nucleotide sample barcode. TCRdb re-called the 5' RACE reads and shows each CDR3 protein once, DNA omitted. Its table lists 440,000 or so distinct CDR3 sequences. The specimen was blood. The chain couples TRBV28 to TRBJ2-7; TCRdb selects TRBD1, and the lack of DNA leaves this call unchecked. This receptor was taken from a human donor with ulcerative colitis or Crohn's disease, or a healthy co-twin of an affected twin (not recorded which). CDR3: CASSLRLGGISSYEQYF.